This is a list of T cell receptor beta chains from one sample in a study of blood T cells in healthy people across ages. TCRdb fed the 5' RACE reads into MiXCR, producing one record per CDR3 protein. In the table there are around 990,000 distinct CDR3 sequences, 20% to 25% of which are singletons. These sequences were also reported in another study, on T cells of mothers and their children.

The sample was blood. The receptors stem from a girl between 2 and 10 years old in good health. Each CDR3 is given with its conserved first and last residue. Only some rows state a clone size, as once, few, many or a class for expanded clones.

j_call clone_size v_call cdr3_aa
TRBJ2-3 NA TRBV28 CASSSPGETTDTQYF
TRBJ1-2 NA TRBV4-3 CASSQDRVDRGTGYTF
TRBJ2-5 NA TRBV2 CASGIAGGLSETQYF
TRBJ2-7 few TRBV27 CASSFSGALKEQYF
TRBJ2-1 NA TRBV3-1 CASSQGAGGPNEQFF
TRBJ2-7 NA TRBV20-1 CSATRVSPNEQYF
TRBJ2-1 NA TRBV20-1 CSAITYSSYNEQFF
TRBJ2-3 NA TRBV12-3/TRBV12-4 CASSPTDGSSADTQYF
TRBJ2-1 NA TRBV7-3 CASSLGTASYNEQFF
TRBJ1-2 NA TRBV12-5 CASGLNYGYTF
TRBJ2-3 few TRBV15 CATSREGKSTDTQYF
TRBJ2-1 many TRBV7-8 CASSLDIYNEQFF
TRBJ1-1 NA TRBV9 CASSVGSEAFF
TRBJ2-5 NA TRBV7-8 CASSSPGSPWETQYF
TRBJ1-3 few TRBV6-5 CASSTDSASSGNTIYF
TRBJ2-1 few TRBV20-1 CSGGRLDNEQFF
TRBJ1-5 NA TRBV12-3/TRBV12-4 CASSSGRRDQPQHF
TRBJ2-5 NA TRBV20-1 CSARMLAGEAETQYF
TRBJ2-6 NA TRBV6-5 CASSWARIRSGANVLTF
TRBJ1-2 few TRBV5-1 CASSAGQDGYTF
TRBJ2-4 NA TRBV10-3 CAISQWTSGGPLAKNIQYF
TRBJ2-1 NA TRBV7-7 CASSLKGTSDEQFF
TRBJ2-7 NA TRBV5-1 CASSSGQGMVFDYEQYF
TRBJ1-2 few TRBV20-1 CSARDRVAYGYTF
TRBJ2-1 NA TRBV9 CASSANSGPLIGGSDEQFF
TRBJ1-4 few TRBV5-1 CASSFWTGETNEKLFF
TRBJ1-2 NA TRBV28 CASTHGGADLYGYTF
TRBJ2-5 NA TRBV6-1 CASSEFKSVKETQYF
TRBJ1-1 NA TRBV9 CASSETDGAEAFF
TRBJ2-1 NA TRBV3-1 CASSQDERIAGYNEQFF
TRBJ1-4 few TRBV11-2 CASSPSLTTNEKLFF
TRBJ2-7 NA TRBV6-2/TRBV6-3 CASSGAGKKYEQYF
TRBJ2-7 many TRBV3-1 CASSPTSGGYEQYF
TRBJ2-1 NA TRBV28 CASSSRTWSSYNEQFF
NA NA TRBV23-1 CASSLVSRSGLLHEQFF
TRBJ2-1 few TRBV20-1 CSAGLSSYNEQFF
TRBJ2-5 NA TRBV7-9 CASSQKQGETQYF
TRBJ2-5 few TRBV10-3 CAISEWAAQETQYF
TRBJ1-3 few TRBV7-2 CASRSMNTIYF
TRBJ1-5 few TRBV6-1 CASSVSRYSNQPQHF
TRBJ2-3 NA TRBV12-3/TRBV12-4 CASSPMDRSSTDTQYF
TRBJ2-2 few TRBV27 CASSLKWQLNTGELFF
TRBJ2-4 few TRBV6-5 CANCLVMPKNIQYF
TRBJ2-1 NA TRBV6-5 CASSPTTSVLVGQFF
TRBJ2-4 NA TRBV20-1 CSARDMVAGLAKNIQYF
TRBJ1-3 NA TRBV7-3 CASSLDSYSGNTIYF
TRBJ2-7 many TRBV18 CASSLRGQGTYEQYF
TRBJ2-2 NA TRBV19 CASSVSGRKFGELFF
TRBJ2-1 once TRBV12-3/TRBV12-4 CASMRGQYNEQFF